This TCR beta chain originates from a study of regulatory T cells in long-lasting Graves disease listed by TCRdb under 2021. Looking at the study overall: In the newly diagnosed Graves' disease group, patients had been taking antithyroid drugs for less than 3 months. Persistent Graves' disease patients were compared with newly diagnosed Graves' disease patients by peripheral blood TCR sequencing and RNA sequencing. The study took place in China and was registered as a clinical trial. A total of 35 or so samples were covered by TCR sequencing, comprising approximately 13 persistent and about 20 newly diagnosed Graves' disease patients.

The time point label for this specimen denotes: newly diagnosed GD, antithyroid drugs for less than 3 months. For both TCR sequencing and RNA sequencing, RNA was extracted from PBMCs in TRIzol. Graves' disease was diagnosed according to American Thyroid Association guidelines. Recruitment of patients was carried out at an endocrinology department in Xi'an, China. Each patient gave about 10 milliliters of peripheral blood, collected in an EDTA anticoagulant tube. PBMCs were isolated by Ficoll Paque Plus density gradient separation without further T cell sorting. An Agilent 2100 Bioanalyzer and agarose gel were used to check RNA quality, and a NanoDrop 2000 was used to measure RNA concentration. This clonotype occurred many times. Its antigen is currently not known. One base away there is no much larger clone; base qualities are not given. General conclusions and limits of the study: The small sample size was acknowledged by the authors as a limitation that may reduce accuracy. Sequencing and analysis were restricted to the TCR beta chain. Lower TCR Shannon entropy and fewer highly expanded clones were observed in persistent Graves' disease patients than in newly diagnosed patients, which suggested clonal expansion. Persistent disease showed preferential use of TRBV28, TRBJ1-2 and TRBJ2-5, whereas newly diagnosed disease favored TRBV20-1 and TRBJ2-1. The study examined only peripheral blood because the primary lesion, thyroid tissue, could not be accessed. Patients with persistent disease shared more public clonotypes (about 2,500) than newly diagnosed patients did (about 970).

Cut back by 6 bases and 0 bases, the V and J ends lie 8 bases apart. The cysteine opens and the phenylalanine closes a CDR3 of 13 amino acids. Only the CDR3 portion is preserved as DNA: 39 bases, with reading frame beginning at the first base. The receptor library was made with multiplex PCR. TCRdb names Illumina HiSeq 4000 as the instrument used. CDR3 regions were amplified by Arm-PCR with iRepertoire HTBI primers to construct TCR beta libraries. Before sequencing, the PCR products went through gel purification. As for how the authors treated the data: A total of some 60 TRBV and under 15 TRBJ segments were identified across samples and were used for gene usage analysis of CDR3 amino acid clonotypes. Filtered high-quality paired reads were merged into contigs using COPE and FqMerger. BLAST was used to align contigs to IMGT TRBV, TRBD and TRBJ reference genes, and CDR3 was defined according to IMGT. Any clonotype with a frequency above 0.1% was classified as a highly expanded clone. Shannon entropy served as the measure of repertoire diversity, while the Gini coefficient captured V-J evenness. A clonotype was considered public if more than one individual shared it. The public reads were reanalyzed by TCRdb: fastp trimming at Q25, MiXCR alignment, in-frame beta chains only. Rows are combined by CDR3 protein, so each entry shows the most common genes and DNA. The authors' filters were not applied to this entry. The sample table contains about 620,000 distinct CDR3 sequences; only one count was recorded for less than 20% of them. The top ten clonotypes cover 15% to 20% of the sample.

These data were also reused for a study on T cells in Graves' hyperthyroidism and ophthalmopathy. The second source states: Graves' hyperthyroidism was defined as stable when no progression to ophthalmopathy occurred over 18 months of follow-up. Hyperthyroidism patients were newly diagnosed, with disease duration under 2 months, and aged 18 to 65 years. The study excluded patients with uncontrolled infections, other autoimmune diseases, pregnancy or lactation. Diagnoses were based on clinical symptoms, serum thyroxine and TRAb, thyroid ultrasound and orbital computed tomography. A first-round RT-PCR of the TCR CDR3 used the HTBI primer set with the Qiagen OneStep RT-PCR kit. Blood samples also contained most of the expanded thyroid clonotypes (frequency above 0.001), which suggests that blood repertoires may reflect thyroid immune responses. In cross-validation, a model built on a 13 V-J signature told ophthalmopathy apart from stable hyperthyroidism with 87.88% sensitivity and about 81% specificity, and in testing the same model reached 80%/75%. During validation, the model predicted progression to ophthalmopathy a median of around 7 months ahead of onset, with approximately 70% sensitivity and under 85% specificity. To identify TCR V-J signatures that set the groups apart, the researchers used a discovery cohort of more than 95 patients, made up of about 44 with Graves' ophthalmopathy and 57 with stable Graves' hyperthyroidism. Whether ophthalmopathy could be predicted prospectively was tested in an independent validation cohort made up of 18 to 20 hyperthyroidism patients plus 17 patients who later progressed to ophthalmopathy. The roughly 94 discovery patients were randomly split 7:3 into training and test sets. In several Graves' hyperthyroidism patients, the study also compared T-cell repertoires from thyroid tissue with T-cell repertoires from blood. After blood sampling, hyperthyroidism patients were treated with methimazole at a starting dose of 30 mg daily, and ophthalmopathy patients were treated with high-dose intravenous methylprednisolone. Libraries were constructed in a second round of multiplex PCR, after which size selection and purification were carried out. Libraries were sequenced paired-end with 100 bp reads on an Illumina HiSeq2000. SOAPnuke was used to process the raw data, with reads discarded if the reads contained adapters or uncalled bases, had a mean Phred below 15, or lacked an exact constant-primer or identifier match. COPE v1.2.5 was used to merge high-quality paired reads, and clonotypes were defined as unique nucleotide sequences. MiTCR v1.1 was used to align the clonotypes against IMGT TRBV, TRBD and TRBJ reference segments. Only V-J combinations with frequency above 0.0001, covering 99.2% of repertoires, were analysed. A TCS score was defined as the ratio of F50 (clonal expansion) to E x V (chaos), with BLOSUM62-based TCRdist applied between CDR3 peptides within each V-J. Welch's t-statistics and random forest reduced 500 to 650 V-J features to 10 to 15, which were used in a naive Bayes classifier (R e1071). Sample size was not statistically predetermined, and investigators were not blinded to group allocation. TCR Vbeta CDR3 sequencing of 120 to 150 peripheral blood samples (roughly 43 ophthalmopathy, 75 to 85 hyperthyroidism and around 17 progressor patients) is reported in the paper.

Sample: peripheral blood mononuclear cells (PBMCs), taken at new diagnosis, from a patient treated with antithyroid drugs. The rearranged segments are TRBV12-3 or TRBV12-4 and TRBJ2-5; TRBD2 is possibly the D segment (6 matching bases). This receptor was identified in a woman aged 25 to 39 with Graves disease. Donor details come from another sample of the same person, matched by shared clones. The CDR3 is CASRRGNQETQYF. The DNA reads TGTGCCAGCAGGCGGGGCAACCAAGAGACCCAGTACTTC.